This TCR beta chain is from a study of T cell repertoires in cytomegalovirus infection. In the study overall: Public TCR beta signatures provided an indication of both CMV infection and a matching HLA type.

TCRdb processed the reads anew with MiXCR; each CDR3 protein has one entry. Of 900,000 to 950,000 distinct CDR3 sequences detected, around 31% appear once; the ten largest clones hold around 15%. Trimming at V came to 5 bases and at J to 3 bases, leaving 9 bases not matched to a gene. The V gene's germline CDR1 is SGHNT and CDR2 YYREEE (reference sequence). This CDR3 is 17 amino acids long. The study's findings and limits: Identification of carriers of CMV plus the relevant HLA was achieved through cumulative public TCR beta family frequency. Clonotype analysis showed dominance of the ex vivo response by HLA-C-restricted CMV-specific TCR beta clonotypes.

A word on this clonotype: Its antigen is currently unknown.

This chain connects TRBV5-4 to TRBJ2-6, with 9 bases lining up with TRBD2. This clonotype originated in a human donor in good health (CMV status not recorded). Some clones in this sample may be carry-over from other donors' samples. Sample: cultured CD8+ T cells from PBMCs, taken from culture after CMV antigen stimulation. CDR3 DNA sequence: TGTGCCAGCAGGCCCGCGGGACTAGCTGATGGGGCCAACGTCCTGACTTTC. Protein: CASRPAGLADGANVLTF.